These T cell receptor beta chains were read from a single sample in a study of regulatory T cells in long-lasting Graves disease. Each CDR3 protein gets one entry after TCRdb re-called the multiplex PCR reads with MiXCR. The table has around 460,000 distinct CDR3 sequences, 20% to 25% seen once. Source: peripheral blood mononuclear cells (PBMCs), taken when the disease was refractory, from a patient treated with antithyroid drugs. These receptors came from a female donor with Graves disease. Both conserved end residues are part of each CDR3. D genes are given only for firm matches. The listing skips clone size in some rows; elsewhere it reads once, few, many or a size class.

abundance: many
j_gene: TRBJ2-5
v_gene: TRBV28
d_gene: -
CDR3aa: CASSLGVGSSPEEETQYF
CDR3nt: TGTGCCAGCAGTTTAGGTGTCGGAAGTTCACCCGAAGAAGAGACCCAGTACTTC

abundance: many
j_gene: TRBJ2-5
v_gene: TRBV2
d_gene: TRBD1
CDR3aa: CASSETGGGETQYF
CDR3nt: TGTGCCAGCAGTGAAACAGGGGGAGGAGAGACCCAGTACTTC

abundance: -
j_gene: TRBJ1-5
v_gene: TRBV7-8
d_gene: -
CDR3aa: CASSLRDNSNQPQHF
CDR3nt: TGTGCCAGCAGCTTGAGGGACAACAGCAATCAGCCCCAGCATTTT

abundance: -
j_gene: TRBJ2-1
v_gene: TRBV5-1
d_gene: TRBD2
CDR3aa: CASSLALAGEAQFF
CDR3nt: TGCGCCAGCAGCTTGGCGCTAGCGGGGGAGGCGCAGTTCTTC

abundance: many
j_gene: TRBJ2-7
v_gene: TRBV2
d_gene: -
CDR3aa: CATRGGETYEQYF
CDR3nt: TGTGCCACCCGGGGTGGGGAGACCTACGAGCAGTACTTC

abundance: -
j_gene: TRBJ2-7
v_gene: TRBV4-3
d_gene: TRBD2
CDR3aa: CASSQAGGDYEQYF
CDR3nt: TGCGCCAGCAGCCAAGCGGGGGGGGACTACGAGCAGTACTTC

abundance: -
j_gene: TRBJ2-1
v_gene: TRBV5-1
d_gene: TRBD2
CDR3aa: CASSLGGTSAHNEQFF
CDR3nt: TGCGCCAGCAGCTTGGGTGGGACTAGCGCCCACAATGAGCAGTTCTTC

abundance: -
j_gene: TRBJ2-1
v_gene: TRBV6-1
d_gene: TRBD2
CDR3aa: CASRMTSGPYNEQFF
CDR3nt: TGTGCCAGCAGGATGACTAGCGGGCCCTACAATGAGCAGTTCTTC

abundance: many
j_gene: TRBJ2-2
v_gene: TRBV7-2
d_gene: -
CDR3aa: CASSLFGRSNTGELFF
CDR3nt: TGTGCCAGCAGCTTATTCGGCCGATCGAACACCGGGGAGCTGTTTTTT

abundance: few
j_gene: TRBJ1-1
v_gene: TRBV20-1
d_gene: -
CDR3aa: CSARIGQPQNTEAFF
CDR3nt: TGCAGTGCTAGAATCGGACAGCCCCAGAACACTGAAGCTTTCTTT

abundance: many
j_gene: TRBJ1-2
v_gene: TRBV29-1
d_gene: -
CDR3aa: CSVEKDYGYTF
CDR3nt: TGCAGCGTTGAAAAGGACTATGGCTACACCTTC

abundance: few
j_gene: TRBJ1-1
v_gene: TRBV6-2/TRBV6-3
d_gene: -
CDR3aa: CATHAVMRGEAFF
CDR3nt: TGTGCCACCCACGCGGTGATGCGGGGTGAAGCTTTCTTT

abundance: -
j_gene: TRBJ2-5
v_gene: TRBV27
d_gene: TRBD1
CDR3aa: CASSRYRQGGETQYF
CDR3nt: TGTGCCAGCAGTCGATACCGACAGGGGGGGGAGACCCAGTACTTC

abundance: many
j_gene: TRBJ2-2
v_gene: TRBV2
d_gene: -
CDR3aa: CASSDSRDGTGELFF
CDR3nt: TGTGCCAGCAGTGATAGCAGAGATGGTACCGGGGAGCTGTTTTTT

abundance: few
j_gene: TRBJ2-2
v_gene: TRBV9
d_gene: TRBD2
CDR3aa: CASGREGTGELFF
CDR3nt: TGTGCCAGCGGGAGGGAGGGCACCGGGGAGCTGTTTTTT

abundance: -
j_gene: TRBJ1-1
v_gene: TRBV6-2/TRBV6-3
d_gene: -
CDR3aa: CASSYSPSTEAFF
CDR3nt: TGTGCCAGCAGTTACTCCCCGAGCACTGAAGCTTTCTTT

abundance: -
j_gene: TRBJ2-3
v_gene: TRBV12-3/TRBV12-4
d_gene: TRBD1
CDR3aa: CASSFWGQGGTDTQYF
CDR3nt: TGTGCCAGCAGTTTCTGGGGACAGGGCGGCACAGATACGCAGTATTTT

abundance: few
j_gene: TRBJ1-2
v_gene: TRBV30
d_gene: TRBD1
CDR3aa: CAWSVRDSLLYGYTF
CDR3nt: TGTGCCTGGAGTGTACGGGACAGCCTCCTCTATGGCTACACCTTC

abundance: few
j_gene: TRBJ1-2
v_gene: TRBV6-1
d_gene: TRBD1
CDR3aa: CASTPAGGAEGYTF
CDR3nt: TGTGCCAGCACCCCCGCAGGGGGCGCCGAAGGCTACACCTTC

abundance: -
j_gene: TRBJ1-1
v_gene: TRBV7-3
d_gene: -
CDR3aa: CASSLTLGAEAFF
CDR3nt: TGTGCCAGCAGCTTAACGTTAGGCGCTGAAGCTTTCTTT

abundance: many
j_gene: TRBJ1-5
v_gene: TRBV20-1
d_gene: -
CDR3aa: CSAREGINQPQHF
CDR3nt: TGCAGTGCTAGAGAGGGGATCAATCAGCCCCAGCATTTT

abundance: once
j_gene: TRBJ1-1
v_gene: TRBV6-1
d_gene: -
CDR3aa: CATSAGQNTEAFF
CDR3nt: TGTGCCACCTCAGCAGGGCAAAACACTGAAGCTTTCTTT

abundance: -
j_gene: TRBJ1-5
v_gene: TRBV19
d_gene: -
CDR3aa: CASSPGAGSRQPQHF
CDR3nt: TGTGCCAGTTCTCCGGGGGCAGGGAGTAGGCAGCCCCAGCATTTT

abundance: few
j_gene: TRBJ1-3
v_gene: TRBV7-2
d_gene: TRBD1
CDR3aa: CASSESTGAGNTIYF
CDR3nt: TGTGCCAGCAGCGAATCTACAGGGGCTGGAAACACCATATATTTT

abundance: -
j_gene: TRBJ1-5
v_gene: TRBV6-9
d_gene: TRBD1
CDR3aa: CASSYTGGRPQHF
CDR3nt: TGTGCCAGCAGTTATACAGGGGGTCGGCCCCAGCATTTT

abundance: once
j_gene: TRBJ2-3
v_gene: TRBV6-1
d_gene: TRBD2
CDR3aa: CASSLGASGFTDTQYF
CDR3nt: TGTGCCAGCAGCCTCGGTGCTAGCGGATTCACAGATACGCAGTATTTT

abundance: many
j_gene: TRBJ1-2
v_gene: TRBV20-1
d_gene: -
CDR3aa: CSASRDGTNYGYTF
CDR3nt: TGCAGTGCTAGCCGGGACGGAACCAACTATGGCTACACCTTC

abundance: many
j_gene: TRBJ1-6
v_gene: TRBV7-2
d_gene: -
CDR3aa: CASSLPGHSPLHF
CDR3nt: TGTGCCAGCAGCCTCCCAGGGCATTCACCCCTCCACTTT

abundance: -
j_gene: TRBJ2-1
v_gene: TRBV7-9
d_gene: -
CDR3aa: CASSFTRGLYNEQFF
CDR3nt: TGTGCCAGCAGCTTTACGCGGGGCCTCTACAATGAGCAGTTCTTC

abundance: many
j_gene: TRBJ1-2
v_gene: TRBV19
d_gene: -
CDR3aa: CASSTTSDTHGYTF
CDR3nt: TGTGCCAGTAGTACGACCTCGGACACTCATGGCTACACCTTC

abundance: few
j_gene: TRBJ1-2
v_gene: TRBV5-1
d_gene: TRBD1
CDR3aa: CASSGPGQGANTF
CDR3nt: TGCGCCAGCAGCGGTCCGGGACAGGGGGCGAACACCTTC

abundance: -
j_gene: TRBJ1-6
v_gene: TRBV6-2/TRBV6-3
d_gene: -
CDR3aa: CASSLFAPGLNSPLHF
CDR3nt: TGTGCCAGCAGTTTATTCGCTCCAGGCCTGAATTCACCCCTCCACTTT

abundance: many
j_gene: TRBJ1-2
v_gene: TRBV11-3
d_gene: -
CDR3aa: CASSRRGVKGGNGYTF
CDR3nt: TGTGCCAGCAGCCGACGCGGGGTGAAGGGGGGAAATGGCTACACCTTC

abundance: few
j_gene: TRBJ2-7
v_gene: TRBV14
d_gene: -
CDR3aa: CASSQDPDSLYEQYF
CDR3nt: TGTGCCAGCAGCCAAGATCCAGACAGCCTCTACGAGCAGTACTTC

abundance: -
j_gene: TRBJ1-6
v_gene: TRBV6-1
d_gene: -
CDR3aa: CASSQVRGISPLHF
CDR3nt: TGTGCCAGCAGCCAAGTCAGGGGAATCTCACCCCTCCACTTT

abundance: many
j_gene: TRBJ2-7
v_gene: TRBV11-2
d_gene: -
CDR3aa: CASSFGGVSYEQYF
CDR3nt: TGTGCCAGCAGCTTCGGCGGAGTCTCCTACGAGCAGTACTTC

abundance: few
j_gene: TRBJ2-5
v_gene: TRBV5-1
d_gene: TRBD2
CDR3aa: CASSHLGKGGGARGETQYF
CDR3nt: TGCGCCAGCAGCCATCTGGGGAAAGGCGGGGGGGCACGTGGAGAGACCCAGTACTTC

abundance: few
j_gene: TRBJ1-5
v_gene: TRBV28
d_gene: -
CDR3aa: CASSLGFGTDDQPQHF
CDR3nt: TGTGCCAGCAGTTTAGGATTTGGGACCGACGATCAGCCCCAGCATTTT

abundance: -
j_gene: TRBJ2-3
v_gene: TRBV20-1
d_gene: TRBD2
CDR3aa: CSAKTSGRTVTQYF
CDR3nt: TGCAGTGCGAAAACTAGCGGGAGAACCGTTACGCAGTATTTT

abundance: few
j_gene: TRBJ1-2
v_gene: TRBV29-1
d_gene: -
CDR3aa: CSVETGNYGYTF
CDR3nt: TGCAGCGTTGAAACAGGGAACTATGGCTACACCTTC

abundance: -
j_gene: TRBJ1-6
v_gene: TRBV18
d_gene: -
CDR3aa: CASSLDPTVPLHF
CDR3nt: TGTGCCAGCTCCCTAGACCCGACAGTACCCCTCCACTTT

abundance: -
j_gene: TRBJ1-1
v_gene: TRBV19
d_gene: -
CDR3aa: CASSKSPGNTEAFF
CDR3nt: TGTGCCAGTAGTAAGAGCCCCGGGAACACTGAAGCTTTCTTT

abundance: few
j_gene: TRBJ2-7
v_gene: TRBV28
d_gene: TRBD2
CDR3aa: CASSLILRGLRFTYEQYF
CDR3nt: TGTGCCAGCAGTTTAATACTGCGGGGGTTAAGGTTTACTTACGAGCAGTACTTC

abundance: many
j_gene: TRBJ2-7
v_gene: TRBV28
d_gene: -
CDR3aa: CASSKRPSGTPSIGSEQYF
CDR3nt: TGTGCCAGCAGTAAAAGACCTTCCGGGACCCCTTCAATAGGTAGCGAGCAGTACTTC

abundance: few
j_gene: TRBJ1-4
v_gene: TRBV4-1
d_gene: -
CDR3aa: CASMGRDQKFATNEKLFF
CDR3nt: TGCGCCAGCATGGGAAGGGACCAGAAGTTTGCAACTAATGAAAAACTGTTTTTT

abundance: -
j_gene: TRBJ2-5
v_gene: TRBV20-1
d_gene: TRBD2
CDR3aa: CSAQAGGGPRETQYF
CDR3nt: TGCAGTGCTCAGGCTGGGGGAGGGCCCAGAGAGACCCAGTACTTC

abundance: -
j_gene: TRBJ2-1
v_gene: TRBV20-1
d_gene: TRBD2
CDR3aa: CSASLAGGYNEQFF
CDR3nt: TGCAGTGCCTCCTTAGCGGGGGGTTACAATGAGCAGTTCTTC

abundance: many
j_gene: TRBJ2-5
v_gene: TRBV6-5
d_gene: -
CDR3aa: CASSYSNGPGETQYF
CDR3nt: TGTGCCAGCAGTTACTCGAATGGGCCAGGCGAGACCCAGTACTTC

abundance: -
j_gene: TRBJ1-2
v_gene: TRBV4-1
d_gene: TRBD1
CDR3aa: CASSPNAQGGYGYTF
CDR3nt: TGCGCCAGCAGCCCCAATGCGCAGGGGGGCTATGGCTACACCTTC

abundance: -
j_gene: TRBJ1-5
v_gene: TRBV5-1
d_gene: -
CDR3aa: CASSLGEGGGNQPQHF
CDR3nt: TGCGCCAGCAGCTTGGGAGAGGGGGGGGGCAATCAGCCCCAGCATTTT

abundance: -
j_gene: TRBJ1-5
v_gene: TRBV3-1
d_gene: -
CDR3aa: CASSQDGSNQPQHF
CDR3nt: TGTGCCAGCAGCCAAGATGGGAGCAATCAGCCCCAGCATTTT

abundance: many
j_gene: TRBJ1-3
v_gene: TRBV28
d_gene: TRBD1
CDR3aa: CASSLFRQGAGNTIYF
CDR3nt: TGTGCCAGCAGTTTATTCCGGCAGGGGGCTGGAAACACCATATATTTT

abundance: many
j_gene: TRBJ2-7
v_gene: TRBV7-3
d_gene: -
CDR3aa: CASSLGQLYEQYF
CDR3nt: TGTGCCAGCAGCTTGGGACAACTCTACGAGCAGTACTTC